The 14 T cell receptor beta chains presented below share a single source sample, sequenced in a study of control samples from healthy donors and cancer patients. Data came from immunoSEQ multiplex PCR; TCRdb stores just in-frame clones and leaves some out. The data hold some 150,000 clones, with 93% observed a single time. Sequenced sample: blood. The source of these receptors is a man aged 50 to 59 in good health.

The CDR3 region has the DNA TGTGCCAGCAGACCGCTCAACTCTGGAAACACCATATATTTT. Encoded protein: CASRPLNSGNTIYF. This chain uses TRBV27 with TRBJ1-3; D remains ambiguous. Trimming removed 6 bases at V and 0 bases at J, with 9 bases between. Germline loops: CDR1 MNHEY, CDR2 SMNVEV (reference sequence). CDR3 size: 14 residues.

J is TRBJ2-7 and V is TRBV6-5; TRBD1 aligns across 9 bases. CDR1 is MNHEY, CDR2 SVGAGI, per germline. The V and J ends lost 6 bases and 2 bases, in that order; junction bases with no gene match: 8. The CDR3 sequence is 15 residues long. The CDR3 protein is CASSPSGTGTYEQYF. The CDR3 coding sequence is TGTGCCAGCAGCCCCTCCGGGACAGGGACCTACGAGCAGTACTTC.

CDR3 DNA: TGTGCCAGTAGTACGGGACAGACGACTAATGAAAAACTGTTTTTT. It yields the protein CASSTGQTTNEKLFF. The V and J genes are TRBV19 and TRBJ1-4, with 7 bases that match TRBD1. CDR1 LNHDA and CDR2 SQIVND come from the germline V gene (reference sequence). V was pared by 4 bases and J by 2 bases, with 4 bases of the junction left unmatched. The length of the CDR3 is 15 residues.

Remarks on this clone: Other nucleotide sequences from this sample produce the same CDR3. The chain is built from TRBV18 and TRBJ2-3; D unresolved. Between the trimmed V and J ends, which lost 0 bases and 0 bases, there was a span of 10 bases. CDR1 and CDR2 (germline): KGHSH, LQKENI. This CDR3 is built from 16 residues. CDR3 DNA sequence: TGTGCCAGCTCACCACCGTCCGGACGGAGCACAGATACGCAGTATTTT. Its protein product is CASSPPSGRSTDTQYF.

This chain connects TRBV5-5 to TRBJ2-1; TRBD2 agrees at 8 bases. With 2 bases clipped from V and 14 bases from J, the junction kept 12 bases outside the gene matches. CDR3 length: 14 residues. Per germline, CDR1 SGHKS and CDR2 YYEKEE (reference sequence). CDR3 in DNA: TGTGCCAGCAGCTTAGGACTAGCCAACAATAGGGAGTTCTTC. It translates to CASSLGLANNREFF.

V is TRBV10-2 and J is TRBJ2-1; perhaps TRBD1 as D (6 bases). The CDR3 length is 14 residues. Trimming removed 2 bases at V and 5 bases at J, with 10 bases between. Germline V lookup: CDR1 WSHSY, CDR2 SAAADI. The CDR3 nucleotides read TGCGCCAGCAGTGAGCAGGGACACCACAATGAGCAGTTCTTC. Its translation is CASSEQGHHNEQFF.

V gene TRBV6-1 combines with J gene TRBJ2-5, with TRBD1 matching 7 bases. The trim removed 2 bases at V and 5 bases at J, leaving 11 bases unmatched. In germline, CDR1 is MNHNS, CDR2 SASEGT. The CDR3 is 16 residues long. The CDR3 sequence: CASSERFDRVWETQYF. CDR3 in DNA: TGTGCCAGCAGTGAACGCTTTGACAGGGTTTGGGAGACCCAGTACTTC.

This chain connects TRBV21-1 to TRBJ1-4; TRBD1, the D gene given by the table, was not confirmed from the DNA. TRBV21-1 is described as a pseudogene. This CDR3 has 16 residues. The CDR3 reads CASSIRTGETNEKLFF. The CDR3 DNA follows: TGTGCCAGCAGCATCCGGACAGGGGAAACTAATGAAAAACTGTTTTTT.

The chain links TRBV25-1 to TRBJ1-2, with unresolved D. The CDR3 contains 14 residues. Trimming took 0 bases from V and 4 from J, leaving 9 bases between them. The V gene's germline CDR1 is MGHDK and CDR2 SYGVNS. This chain's CDR3 is CASSEYIGGYGYTF. CDR3 coding DNA: TGTGCCAGCAGTGAATATATAGGTGGCTATGGCTACACCTTC.

The chain links TRBV3-1 (or the pseudogene TRBV3-2) to TRBJ2-1; TRBD2 agrees at 7 bases. Germline V gene data show CDR1 as LGHDT and CDR2 as YNNKEL (reference sequence). The CDR3 runs to 17 residues. The trim removed 6 bases at V and 6 bases at J, leaving 17 bases unmatched. The CDR3 DNA reads as TGTGCCAGCAGTCCAAGACTGGGGGGGAGTAGGGGCAATGAGCAGTTCTTC. Translating it yields CASSPRLGGSRGNEQFF.

CDR3 sequence: CASSPDRAGNQPQHF. CDR3 nucleotide sequence: TGTGCCAGCTCACCAGATAGGGCAGGCAATCAGCCCCAGCATTTT. The V and J genes are TRBV18 and TRBJ1-5; D remains unclear. The germline gives CDR1 KGHSH, CDR2 LQKENI. The CDR3 runs 15 residues. The V end lost 2 bases, the J end lost 2 bases, and 10 bases lay between the germline ends.

The chain employs TRBV10-2 and TRBJ2-5, with 7 nucleotides matching TRBD1. Per germline, CDR1 WSHSY and CDR2 SAAADI. The CDR3 loop spans 14 amino acids. Losses at the gene ends were 6 bases for V and 2 bases for J; bases not matched to a gene: 6. The CDR3 sequence is CASRPDRSQETQYF. CDR3 DNA: TGCGCCAGCAGACCGGACAGGTCACAAGAGACCCAGTACTTC.

The chain has TRBV7-3 and TRBJ1-1, with D possibly being TRBD1 (5 bases). Trimming cost V 0 bases and J 4 bases, with 12 bases left between them. Germline V gene data show CDR1 as SGHTA and CDR2 as FQGTGA. This CDR3 is built from 15 residues. The chain's CDR3 is CASSLTGAGSTEAFF. The CDR3 DNA follows: TGTGCCAGCAGCTTAACAGGGGCCGGTAGCACTGAAGCTTTCTTT.

V is TRBV5-1 and J is TRBJ2-3; 8 bases are shared with TRBD2. The CDR3 loop spans 16 amino acids. In germline, CDR1 is SGHRS, CDR2 YFSETQ. The V segment lost 4 bases and the J segment 2 bases; nucleotides outside the gene matches: 9. The CDR3 DNA reads as TGCGCCAGCAGCCTAACGACTAGCGCGGACACAGATACGCAGTATTTT. Its protein product is CASSLTTSADTDTQYF.